The 3 T cell receptor beta chains below come from one sample, sequenced in a study of OX40 agonist ivuxolimab in advanced cancers. The assay was immunoSEQ multiplex PCR, and TCRdb's table has in-frame clones only and misses some. The sample holds about 23,000 clones, roughly 79% seen once. Here the sequenced sample was CD4+ or CD8+ T cells sorted from blood, taken in a trial of the OX40 agonist ivuxolimab. These receptors were collected from an adult with an advanced solid tumor such as melanoma, head and neck, liver or kidney cancer.

The chain is built from TRBV28 and TRBJ1-2; D possibly corresponds to TRBD1 (5 bases). Trimming took 5 bases from V and 8 from J, leaving 15 bases between them. This CDR3 has 13 amino acids. Germline V gene lookup returns CDR1 MDHEN and CDR2 SYDVKM. In DNA form, the CDR3 reads TGTGCCAGCAGTCCAGGGAGTTGGCCCGGCTACACCTTC. It specifies CASSPGSWPGYTF.

The chain uses TRBV9 and TRBJ2-1, with TRBD2 matching over 12 bases. The trim removed 2 bases at V and 9 bases at J, leaving 6 bases unmatched. Germline CDR1 reads SGDLS; CDR2 reads YYNGEE. This CDR3 is 15 amino acids long. The CDR3 nucleotides are TGTGCCAGCAGCGTTATGACTAGCGGGAGCGGTGAGCAGTTCTTC. Translating it yields CASSVMTSGSGEQFF.

This chain uses TRBV6-6 with TRBJ2-3; D remains ambiguous. V lost 6 bases, J lost 0 bases, and 10 bases lay in between. The CDR3 extends over 14 amino acids. Per the germline V gene, CDR1 is MNHNY and CDR2 is SVGAGI (reference sequence). The CDR3 nucleotides read TGTGCCAGCAGCAAAGGCATTAGCACAGATACGCAGTATTTT. Its protein product is CASSKGISTDTQYF.